Following are 20 T cell receptor beta chains from one sample sequenced in a study of blood T cell repertoires in COVID-19. Generated by immunoSEQ multiplex PCR, the TCRdb table keeps only in-frame clones and is missing some. The sample lists some 14,000 clones; around 69% were seen once. Sample: peripheral blood. The receptors stem from a boy aged 2 to 10 with active or convalescent COVID-19.

The CDR3 region is CASSITGQTSNQPQHF. CDR3 coding DNA: TGTGCCAGTAGTATCACCGGACAGACCAGCAATCAGCCCCAGCATTTT. The chain carries TRBV19 and TRBJ1-5; the D gene is possibly TRBD1 (6 bases). The CDR3 covers 16 residues. Trimming removed 3 bases from V and 1 base from J, with 13 bases in between. CDR1 and CDR2 (germline): LNHDA, SQIVND (reference sequence).

This clone was counted once. This rearrangement joins TRBV30 to TRBJ1-1, with a weak D call TRBD1 (5 bases). V lost 3 bases and J 6 bases, leaving 17 bases between the germline ends. In germline, CDR1 is GTSNPN, CDR2 SVGIG (reference sequence). This CDR3 spans 14 amino acids. CDR3 in DNA: TGTGCCTGGAGGGCTGGACACCCCCGAGCTGAAGCTTTCTTT. It specifies CAWRAGHPRAEAFF.

This rearrangement joins TRBV29-1 to TRBJ2-1; D is possibly TRBD2 (6 bases). The CDR3 totals 13 residues. Germline assignment: CDR1 SQVTM and CDR2 ANQGSEA. Trimming took off 6 bases at V and 7 bases at J, with 16 bases between the two ends. The CDR3: CSVPGRDWNEQFF. CDR3 DNA sequence: TGCAGCGTGCCGGGGCGGGACTGGAATGAGCAGTTCTTC.

The CDR3 loop reads CASSGTGTGTETQYF. CDR3 DNA sequence: TGTGCCAGCAGCGGAACCGGGACAGGGACAGAGACCCAGTACTTC. The chain recombines TRBV6-5 with TRBJ2-5; 9 bases map to TRBD1. V lost 6 bases and J lost 4; bases outside the gene matches: 9. This CDR3 has 15 amino acids. Germline lookup yields CDR1 MNHEY and CDR2 SVGAGI.

The chain uses TRBV5-1 and TRBJ1-1; D uncertain. Germline CDR1 is SGHRS and CDR2 is YFSETQ. Trimming pared 4 bases from V and 1 base from J, leaving 5 bases between. The CDR3 extends over 12 amino acids. CDR3 bases: TGCGCCAGCAGCATAGAGAACACTGAAGCTTTCTTT. This encodes CASSIENTEAFF.

The count of this clone is one. The chain combines TRBV2 with TRBJ1-5, with 10 bases lining up with TRBD1. The J segment lost 5 bases and the V segment lost 5 bases, leaving 15 bases of the junction unmatched. The CDR3 is made up of 18 amino acids. The germline V gene has CDR1 SNHLY and CDR2 FYNNEI. The DNA of the CDR3 is TGTGCCAGCAGTTTTCAAAGGACAGGGGGATCGGGCGATCAGCCCCAGCATTTT. It specifies CASSFQRTGGSGDQPQHF.

V usage is TRBV5-1 and J usage is TRBJ1-1; no reliable D call. In germline, CDR1 is SGHRS, CDR2 YFSETQ. The CDR3 has 14 residues. Trimming removed 4 bases from V and 1 base from J, with 11 bases in between. DNA for the CDR3: TGCGCCAGCAGCGAAGCAGGCTCGAACACTGAAGCTTTCTTT. Translating it yields CASSEAGSNTEAFF.

The chain employs TRBV5-5 and TRBJ2-6; TRBD2 aligns across 11 bases. V lost 0 bases and J lost 0; bases outside the gene matches: 2. CDR1 and CDR2 (germline): SGHKS, YYEKEE (reference sequence). The CDR3 covers 18 residues. Here the CDR3 reads CASSLGLAGNSGANVLTF. In nucleotides, the CDR3 is TGTGCCAGCAGCTTGGGACTAGCGGGGAACTCTGGGGCCAACGTCCTGACTTTC. The full variable domain, with the rest looked up from reference TRBV5-5 and TRBJ2-6, is DAGVTQSPTHLIKTRGQQVTLRCSPISGHKSVSWYQQVLGQGPQFIFQYYEKEERGRGNFPDRFSARQFPNYSSELNVNALLLGDSALYLCASSLGLAGNSGANVLTFGAGSRLTVL.

V is TRBV20-1 and J is TRBJ2-1; 9 nucleotides agree with TRBD2. Germline values: CDR1 DFQATT, CDR2 SNEGSKA (reference sequence). With V trimmed by 3 bases and J by 6 bases, 9 bases remained unmatched. The CDR3 runs 15 residues. The CDR3 loop is CSASFGSGRRNEQFF. The CDR3 nucleotides read TGCAGTGCTAGTTTCGGAAGCGGGAGGCGCAATGAGCAGTTCTTC.

The CDR3 region is CASSLRRGGWVEDTQYF. Written as DNA, the CDR3 is TGTGCCAGCAGCTTGCGTCGGGGGGGCTGGGTGGAAGATACGCAGTATTTT. This chain connects TRBV5-4 to TRBJ2-3; TRBD2 aligns across 8 bases. This CDR3 is 17 amino acids long. Losses at the gene ends were 1 base for V and 5 bases for J; bases not matched to a gene: 12. Germline-derived CDR1 and CDR2 are SGHNT and YYREEE (reference sequence).

The J gene is TRBJ1-5, the V gene TRBV6-5; D possibly corresponds to TRBD1 (5 bases). V lost 5 bases to trimming and J lost 0 bases, with 11 bases between them. This CDR3 region has 15 residues. In germline, CDR1 is MNHEY, CDR2 SVGAGI. The CDR3 sequence is CASSRAGFSNQPQHF. CDR3 coding DNA: TGTGCCAGCAGTCGAGCAGGGTTTAGCAATCAGCCCCAGCATTTT.

This chain joins TRBV11-3 and TRBJ2-7, with a possible D match to TRBD1 (6 bases). V was cut by 2 bases and J by 3 bases, with 8 bases left in between. CDR3 length: 13 amino acids. Germline assignment: CDR1 SGHNT and CDR2 YENEEA. The CDR3 DNA follows: TGTGCCAGCAGCTTAAAAGGGGGCTACGAGCAGTACTTC. The encoded protein is CASSLKGGYEQYF.

The J gene is TRBJ1-2, the V gene TRBV6-5; D may be TRBD1 (6 bases). V gave up 8 bases and J gave up 11 bases, with 15 bases separating them. CDR1 is MNHEY, CDR2 SVGAGI, per germline. The CDR3 runs to 11 residues. The CDR3 sequence: CASRGAGHYTF. As DNA, the CDR3 is TGTGCCAGCCGGGGGGCGGGCCATTACACCTTC.

V is TRBV10-3 and J is TRBJ2-7; D possibly corresponds to TRBD1 (5 bases). CDR3 length: 11 amino acids. CDR1 is ENHRY and CDR2 is SYGVKD in the germline V gene. The V gene lost 8 bases and the J gene lost 4 bases, with 9 bases spanning the gap. CDR3 nucleotide sequence: TGTGCCATCTCCCCAGGGTACGAGCAGTACTTC. Residues: CAISPGYEQYF.

This chain uses TRBV7-2 with TRBJ1-5, with 7 bases that match TRBD1. The CDR3 runs 14 residues. The V gene's germline CDR1 is SGHTA and CDR2 FQGNSA. V was clipped by 5 bases and J by 4 bases; unmatched bases: 5. CDR3 bases: TGTGCCAGCAGCCCAGACAGGGTTAATCAGCCCCAGCATTTT. Residues: CASSPDRVNQPQHF.

The chain employs TRBV7-2 and TRBJ1-1; D uncertain. The CDR3 runs to 15 residues. CDR1 is SGHTA and CDR2 is FQGNSA in the germline V gene. Deletions cut 6 bases from V and 4 bases from J, with 18 bases between. The CDR3 nucleotides are TGTGCCAGCAGTTCCGCTCCAGGTTTGGGCACTGAAGCTTTCTTT. This codes for CASSSAPGLGTEAFF.

The V and J genes are TRBV2 and TRBJ2-5; perhaps TRBD1 as D (5 bases). CDR3 length equals 14 residues. Trimming removed 1 base at V and 2 bases at J, with 8 bases between. From germline, CDR1 is SNHLY and CDR2 FYNNEI. The CDR3 nucleotides read TGTGCCAGCAGTGAAGGGACACAACAAGAGACCCAGTACTTC. The encoded protein is CASSEGTQQETQYF.

The chain recombines TRBV18 with TRBJ2-3, with 7 bases fitting TRBD2. Trimming removed 6 bases from V and 1 base from J; junction bases left unmatched: 10. This CDR3 region has 16 residues. The germline gives CDR1 KGHSH, CDR2 LQKENI. CDR3 in amino acids: CASSTALLAGTDTQYF. The CDR3 DNA is TGTGCCAGCTCCACCGCCCTCCTAGCGGGCACAGATACGCAGTATTTT.

This clone has only a few counts. This chain links TRBV21-1 with TRBJ1-5; the D call in the table, TRBD1, was not verified against the DNA. TRBV21-1 is a pseudogene segment. The CDR3 loop spans 19 amino acids. The CDR3 nucleotides are TGTGCCAGCAGCAAAGTTACGCGACAGGGGGCGCGGAGCAATCAGCCCCAGCATTTT. Its translation: CASSKVTRQGARSNQPQHF.

V usage is TRBV28 and J usage is TRBJ1-5, with 7 bases aligning to TRBD1. The V gene's germline CDR1 is MDHEN and CDR2 SYDVKM. This CDR3 comprises 15 residues. V lost 7 bases and J lost 1; bases outside the gene matches: 7. The CDR3 here is CASIVQGMSNQPQHF. The DNA of the CDR3 is TGTGCCAGCATTGTACAGGGGATGAGCAATCAGCCCCAGCATTTT.